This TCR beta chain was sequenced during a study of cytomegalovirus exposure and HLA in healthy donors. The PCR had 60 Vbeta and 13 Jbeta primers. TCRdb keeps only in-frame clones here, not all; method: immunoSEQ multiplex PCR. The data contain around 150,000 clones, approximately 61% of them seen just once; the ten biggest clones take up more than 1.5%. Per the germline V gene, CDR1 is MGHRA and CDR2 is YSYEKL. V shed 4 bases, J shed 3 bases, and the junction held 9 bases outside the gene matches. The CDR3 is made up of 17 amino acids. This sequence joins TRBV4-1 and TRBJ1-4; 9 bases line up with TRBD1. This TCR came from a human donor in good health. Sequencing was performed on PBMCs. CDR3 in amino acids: CASSLTGGAGANEKLFF. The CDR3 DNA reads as TGCGCCAGCAGCCTTACAGGGGGCGCGGGAGCTAATGAAAAACTGTTTTTT.